The 10 T cell receptor beta chains reported below all come from one sample, sequenced in a study of T cell responses to AZD1222 COVID-19 vaccine. Sequencing was performed with immunoSEQ multiplex PCR; in TCRdb, only in-frame clones are kept and a portion is missing. The sample holds some 130,000 clones, about nine tenths seen once. The sample here was peripheral blood, taken on day 0 of MenACWY control vaccination. Receptor source: an adult in good health.

This chain joins TRBV27 and TRBJ2-1; TRBD1 aligns across 9 bases. CDR3 length equals 15 residues. Losses at the gene ends were 5 bases for V and 2 bases for J; bases not matched to a gene: 4. The germline V gene encodes CDR1 MNHEY and CDR2 SMNVEV (reference sequence). Here the CDR3 DNA reads TGTGCCAGCAGTAGGGACAGGGACCCCTACAATGAGCAGTTCTTC. Translated: CASSRDRDPYNEQFF.

The chain uses TRBV27 and TRBJ1-2; D uncertain. The CDR3 totals 12 residues. V lost 5 bases and J lost 8, with 12 bases in between. From germline, CDR1 is MNHEY and CDR2 SMNVEV (reference sequence). Here the CDR3 reads CASSPRFGGYTF. The CDR3 bases are TGTGCCAGCAGTCCCCGGTTTGGAGGCTACACCTTC.

V is TRBV18 and J is TRBJ2-1; D is tentatively TRBD1 or TRBD2 (5 bases each). The germline V and J ends were trimmed by 1 base and 1 base, with 5 bases remaining between them. The CDR3 loop spans 14 amino acids. Germline values: CDR1 KGHSH, CDR2 LQKENI. Here the CDR3 reads CASSPRGSYNEQFF. CDR3 nucleotide sequence: TGTGCCAGCTCACCACGGGGGTCCTACAATGAGCAGTTCTTC.

The chain uses TRBV7-3 and TRBJ2-3; 7 bases line up with TRBD1. Trimming at V came to 6 bases and at J to 2 bases, leaving 5 bases not matched to a gene. Per germline, CDR1 SGHTA and CDR2 FQGTGA. The CDR3 consists of 14 residues. Here the CDR3 DNA reads TGTGCCAGCAGTCCCGGGACAGCCACAGATACGCAGTATTTT. Translated: CASSPGTATDTQYF.

The chain links TRBV28 to TRBJ2-1, with 9 nucleotides matching TRBD2. The CDR3 spans 20 residues. V shed 6 bases, J shed 7 bases, and the junction held 25 bases outside the gene matches. The germline V gene has CDR1 MDHEN and CDR2 SYDVKM. The CDR3 loop reads CASSPWGGRVAGAVGNEQFF. CDR3 DNA: TGTGCCAGCAGCCCGTGGGGGGGGCGCGTAGCGGGAGCCGTAGGTAATGAGCAGTTCTTC.

The chain employs TRBV7-9 and TRBJ2-5, with D unclear. Germline V CDR1 and CDR2: SEHNR, FQNEAQ (reference sequence). The CDR3 is 11 amino acids. The V and J ends lost 3 bases and 5 bases respectively, with 4 bases between them. CDR3 coding DNA: TGTGCCAGCAGCTTTGACGAGACCCAGTACTTC. Encoded protein: CASSFDETQYF.

V gene TRBV10-2 combines with J gene TRBJ1-4; 8 nucleotides line up with TRBD1. Germline lookup yields CDR1 WSHSY and CDR2 SAAADI. J lost 3 bases, V lost 4 bases, and 4 bases had no gene match. The CDR3 length is 15 residues. CDR3 loop: CASSAGGIANEKLFF. In DNA, the CDR3 is TGCGCCAGCAGTGCAGGGGGCATCGCTAATGAAAAACTGTTTTTT.

The CDR3 here is CASSRPGGNEQFF. The DNA of the CDR3 is TGTGCCAGCAGCCGGCCGGGAGGGAATGAGCAGTTCTTC. The chain employs TRBV6-5 and TRBJ2-1; 8 nucleotides line up with TRBD2. The CDR3 loop spans 13 amino acids. Germline V CDR1 and CDR2: MNHEY, SVGAGI. V shed 6 bases and J 7 bases; nucleotides not matched to a gene: 5.

The chain combines TRBV5-6 with TRBJ2-5; 9 bases line up with TRBD2. V dropped 4 bases and J dropped 1; count of bases not matched to a gene: 8. The CDR3 is made up of 16 amino acids. Germline CDR1 and CDR2: SGHDT and YYEEEE. Here the CDR3 reads CASSIRTSATQETQYF. The CDR3, as DNA: TGTGCCAGCAGCATACGGACTAGCGCAACCCAAGAGACCCAGTACTTC.

CDR3 sequence: CASSMTDGNTEAFF. The CDR3 DNA reads TGTGCCAGTAGTATGACCGACGGGAACACTGAAGCTTTCTTT. The chain carries TRBV19 and TRBJ1-1; no definite D call. The V gene's germline CDR1 is LNHDA and CDR2 SQIVND (reference sequence). Deletions cut 3 bases from V and 1 base from J, with 9 bases between. The CDR3 has 14 residues.